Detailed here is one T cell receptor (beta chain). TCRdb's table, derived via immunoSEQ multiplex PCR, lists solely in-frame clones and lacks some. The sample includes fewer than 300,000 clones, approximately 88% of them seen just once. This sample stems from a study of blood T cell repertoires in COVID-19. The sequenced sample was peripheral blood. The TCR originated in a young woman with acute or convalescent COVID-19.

CDR3 nucleotides: TGTGCCATCTGCCGGGACAATAATTCACCCCTCCACTTT. Encoded protein: CAICRDNNSPLHF. The chain uses TRBV2 and TRBJ1-6; D perhaps matches TRBD1 (6 bases). Germline lookup yields CDR1 SNHLY and CDR2 FYNNEI. Trimming took 10 bases from V and 5 from J, leaving 12 bases between them. This CDR3 has 13 residues.